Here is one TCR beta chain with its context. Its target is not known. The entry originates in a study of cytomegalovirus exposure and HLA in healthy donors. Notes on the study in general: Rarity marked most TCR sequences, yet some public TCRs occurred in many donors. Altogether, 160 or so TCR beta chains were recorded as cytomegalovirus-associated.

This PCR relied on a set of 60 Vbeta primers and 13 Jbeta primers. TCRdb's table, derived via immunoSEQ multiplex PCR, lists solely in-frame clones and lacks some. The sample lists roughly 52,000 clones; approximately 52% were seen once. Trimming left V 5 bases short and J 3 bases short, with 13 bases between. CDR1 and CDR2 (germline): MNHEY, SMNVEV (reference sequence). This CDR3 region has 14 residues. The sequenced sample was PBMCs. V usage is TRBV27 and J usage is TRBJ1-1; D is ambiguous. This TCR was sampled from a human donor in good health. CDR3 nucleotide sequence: TGTGCCAGCAGTCCCTATCGCCAGGACACTGAAGCTTTCTTT. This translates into CASSPYRQDTEAFF.